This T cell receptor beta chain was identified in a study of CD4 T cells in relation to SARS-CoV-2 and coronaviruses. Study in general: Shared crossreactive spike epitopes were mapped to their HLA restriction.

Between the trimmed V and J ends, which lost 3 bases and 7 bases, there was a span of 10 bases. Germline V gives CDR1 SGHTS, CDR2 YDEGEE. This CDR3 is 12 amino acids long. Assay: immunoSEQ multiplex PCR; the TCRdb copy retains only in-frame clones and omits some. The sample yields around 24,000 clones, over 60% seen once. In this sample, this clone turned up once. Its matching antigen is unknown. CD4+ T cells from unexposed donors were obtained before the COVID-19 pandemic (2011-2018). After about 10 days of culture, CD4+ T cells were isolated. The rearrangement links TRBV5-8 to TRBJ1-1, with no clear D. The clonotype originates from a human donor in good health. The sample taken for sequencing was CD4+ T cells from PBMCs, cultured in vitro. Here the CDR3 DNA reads TGTGCCAGCAGCTCAAAAATACATGAAGCTTTCTTT. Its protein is CASSSKIHEAFF.